The clone carrying this TCR beta chain was seen once. The data are from a study of preoperative IRX-2 immunotherapy in early breast cancer. Sequencing used immunoSEQ multiplex PCR; TCRdb keeps in-frame clones, though not all of them. The data hold under 45,000 clones, with approximately 94% observed a single time. The treatment: preoperative locoregional IRX-2 cytokine immunotherapy. This phase Ib study tested locoregional IRX-2 cytokine immunotherapy given before surgery. CDR1 and CDR2 from the germline V gene are MNHNS and SASEGT. Trimming left V 3 bases short and J 2 bases short, with 8 bases between. This CDR3 comprises 14 residues.

This clonotype was sampled from a human donor with breast cancer. V gene TRBV6-1 combines with J gene TRBJ1-5; D gene ambiguous. Sequences were derived from tumor tissue, sampled after IRX-2 immunotherapy. The CDR3 DNA sequence: TGTGCCAGCAGTGAGGGAATCGGCAATCAGCCCCAGCATTTT. Translation: CASSEGIGNQPQHF.